This TCR beta chain was found in a study of vaccination and CD4 T cells after COVID-19. For the study at large: The post-COVID sampling time was a median roughly 100 days after diagnosis, ranging from 35 to 161. Every culture used as a control got a CEFX pool, an HIV-1 Nef pool, or no peptide.

Scientists ran DNA taken from cultured CD4+ T cells through the Oncomine TCR Beta short-read assay for sequencing. The template was genomic DNA from cultured CD4+ T cells. Using its own MiXCR run on the PCR reads, TCRdb lists one record per CDR3 protein. The top ten hold around 14% of the sample, which has about 12,000 distinct CDR3 sequences, 64% seen once. As regards this clonotype: Its antigen remains unidentified.

Indicated treatment: approximately 9-day PBMC culture with coronavirus spike peptide pools or control peptides (ViraFEST assay). The ViraFEST method relied on peptide pools to expand antigen-specific T cells, followed by TCR sequencing. The sample taken for sequencing was CD4+ T cells from blood, cultured in vitro. This receptor was taken from a human donor who had recovered from COVID-19.

The CDR3 here is CASIPRGGHYGYTF. DNA of the CDR3: TGTGCCAGTATTCCTAGGGGGGGGCACTATGGCTACACCTTC. The chain couples TRBV19 to TRBJ1-2; D perhaps matches TRBD1 (6 bases). This CDR3 is built from 14 residues. V was pared by 7 bases and J by 3 bases, with 15 bases between. CDR1 and CDR2 from the germline V gene are LNHDA and SQIVND (reference sequence).